This T cell receptor (beta chain) was profiled in a study of T cell responses to AZD1222 COVID-19 vaccine. Study-level findings and limits: After two AZD1222 doses, spike-specific TCR breadth and depth rose versus day 0. Of the AZD1222 recipients, only five to seven were seropositive at baseline. No repertoire was sampled before or during the peak T cell response, only after it. Among the donors, most were white British and more were female, and clonal diversity was possibly underestimated.

Comments on this clone: Antigen specificity is unknown.

The CDR3 is 12 residues long. Deletions cut 2 bases from V and 3 bases from J, with 5 bases between. Sequencing used immunoSEQ multiplex PCR; TCRdb keeps in-frame clones, though not all of them. The table shows 100,000 to 150,000 clones, with 80% to 90% occurring only once. The receptor was derived from an adult who received the AZD1222 COVID-19 vaccine. This chain uses TRBV12-3 or TRBV12-4 with TRBJ2-7; unclear D gene. Source: peripheral blood, taken 28 days after the second AZD1222 dose. This CDR3 reads CASSLFDYEQYF. The CDR3 bases are TGTGCCAGCAGTTTATTCGACTACGAGCAGTACTTC.